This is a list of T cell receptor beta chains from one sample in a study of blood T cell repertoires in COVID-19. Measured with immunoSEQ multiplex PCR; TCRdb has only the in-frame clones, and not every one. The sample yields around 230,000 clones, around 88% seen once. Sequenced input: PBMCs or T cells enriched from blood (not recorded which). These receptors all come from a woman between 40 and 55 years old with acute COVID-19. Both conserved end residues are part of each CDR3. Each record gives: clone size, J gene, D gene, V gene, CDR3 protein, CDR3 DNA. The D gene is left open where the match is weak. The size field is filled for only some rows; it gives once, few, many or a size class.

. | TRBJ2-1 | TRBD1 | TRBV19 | CASRRDRSYNEQFF | TGTGCCAGTAGACGGGACAGGTCCTACAATGAGCAGTTCTTC
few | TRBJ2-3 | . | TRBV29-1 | CSYRESTDTQYF | TGCAGCTACAGAGAAAGCACAGATACGCAGTATTTT
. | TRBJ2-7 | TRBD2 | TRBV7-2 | CASSYIAGGFYEQYF | TGTGCCAGCAGCTACATAGCGGGGGGATTCTACGAGCAGTACTTC
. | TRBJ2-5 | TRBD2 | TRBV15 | CATSREGSGQETQYF | TGTGCCACCTCCCGGGAGGGTAGCGGCCAAGAGACCCAGTACTTC
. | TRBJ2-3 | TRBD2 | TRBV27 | CASSSRLREDTDTQYF | TGTGCCAGCAGTTCCCGTCTGCGGGAGGACACAGATACGCAGTATTTT
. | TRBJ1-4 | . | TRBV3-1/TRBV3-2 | CASSRDTRFDEKLFF | TGTGCCAGCAGCCGGGACACCCGGTTTGATGAAAAACTGTTTTTT
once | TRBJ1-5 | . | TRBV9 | CASSEGGAGQPQHF | TGTGCCAGCAGCGAGGGGGGGGCGGGTCAGCCCCAGCATTTT
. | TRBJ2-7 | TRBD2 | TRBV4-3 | CASSQESRGSSYEQYF | TGCGCCAGCAGCCAAGAATCGCGGGGGAGCTCCTACGAGCAGTACTTC
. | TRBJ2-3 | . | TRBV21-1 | CASSRGTSGRVSTDTQYF | TGTGCCAGCAGCAGGGGGACTAGCGGGAGGGTTAGCACAGATACGCAGTATTTT
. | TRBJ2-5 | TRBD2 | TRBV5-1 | CASSLYASGAQETQYF | TGCGCCAGCAGCTTGTACGCTAGCGGGGCACAAGAGACCCAGTACTTC
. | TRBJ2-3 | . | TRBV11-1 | CASSLRGAGAITQYF | TGTGCCAGCAGCTTACGAGGCGCTGGGGCCATTACGCAGTATTTT
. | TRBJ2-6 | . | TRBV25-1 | CASALQGTGANVLTF | TGTGCCAGCGCCTTGCAGGGTACGGGGGCCAACGTCCTGACTTTC
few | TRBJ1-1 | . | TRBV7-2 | CASSYTRVGLNTEAFF | TGTGCCAGCAGCTACACCCGGGTGGGGCTGAACACTGAAGCTTTCTTT
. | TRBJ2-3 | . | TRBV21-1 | CASSKALFLPGTDTQYF | TGTGCCAGCAGCAAAGCGCTTTTCCTCCCCGGGACAGATACGCAGTATTTT
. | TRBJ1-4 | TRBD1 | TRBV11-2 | CASSLAGGDEKLFF | TGTGCCAGCAGCTTAGCAGGGGGTGATGAAAAACTGTTTTTT
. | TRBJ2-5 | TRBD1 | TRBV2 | CASSGAQGETQYF | TGTGCCAGCAGTGGGGCACAGGGGGAGACCCAGTACTTC